These 28 T cell receptor beta chains were sequenced from one sample in a study of somatic mutations in cytotoxic T cells in rheumatoid arthritis. The table came from immunoSEQ multiplex PCR; TCRdb's copy has only in-frame clones and leaves some out. This table has roughly 2,500 clones, roughly 86% appearing once. The specimen sequenced was CD8+ T cells sorted from blood. Receptor source: an adult with rheumatoid arthritis.

The CDR3 region has the DNA TGTGCCAGCAGCCAAGATGCGATGACAGGGTGGTACGAGCAGTACTTC. Protein product: CASSQDAMTGWYEQYF. The V gene is TRBV4-2, the J gene TRBJ2-7, with 7 bases lining up with TRBD1. Germline CDR1 and CDR2: LGHNA and YNFKEQ. The CDR3 is made up of 16 amino acids. The ends lost 0 bases at V and 4 bases at J; junction bases unmatched: 9.

The rearrangement joins TRBV7-2 to TRBJ2-7; 9 positions match TRBD2. The CDR3 is made up of 18 amino acids. Germline values: CDR1 SGHTA, CDR2 FQGNSA. Germline trimming cut 2 bases from V and 1 base from J; bases unmatched to any gene: 12. For the CDR3, the DNA is TGTGCCAGCAGCTTAAGAATCGGCGGGGGGGCGATTTCCTACGAGCAGTACTTC. It codes for CASSLRIGGGAISYEQYF. The full variable domain, its missing parts supplied by reference TRBV7-2 and TRBJ2-7, is GAGVSQSPSNKVTEKGKDVELRCDPISGHTALYWYRQSLGQGLEFLIYFQGNSAPDKSGLPSDRFSAERTGGSVSTLTIQRTQQEDSAVYLCASSLRIGGGAISYEQYFGPGTRLTVT.

The rearrangement links TRBV7-3 to TRBJ1-5; 8 bases map to TRBD1. The CDR3 has 18 amino acids. Germline V gene sequence: CDR1 SGHTA, CDR2 FQGTGA. V lost 1 base to trimming and J lost 1 base; unmatched junction nucleotides: 9. CDR3 region: CASSLIFRGRASNQPQHF. CDR3 coding DNA: TGTGCCAGCAGCTTAATATTCAGGGGGCGAGCGAGCAATCAGCCCCAGCATTTT. The full variable domain, rest sourced from reference TRBV7-3 and TRBJ1-5, is GAGVSQTPSNKVTEKGKYVELRCDPISGHTALYWYRQSLGQGPEFLIYFQGTGAADDSGLPNDRFFAVRPEGSVSTLKIQRTERGDSAVYLCASSLIFRGRASNQPQHFGDGTRLSIL.

This chain uses TRBV5-4 with TRBJ2-1; 7 positions agree with TRBD1. After removal of 1 base from V and 6 bases from J, the junction contained 13 bases not matched to a gene. This CDR3 has 17 amino acids. The germline V gene encodes CDR1 SGHNT and CDR2 YYREEE (reference sequence). Here the CDR3 reads CASSLSILAGGFNEQFF. The CDR3 DNA sequence: TGTGCCAGCAGCTTGAGTATCTTGGCAGGGGGTTTCAATGAGCAGTTCTTC. The full variable domain, in which reference TRBV5-4 and TRBJ2-1 provide the parts outside the CDR3, is ETGVTQSPTHLIKTRGQQVTLRCSSQSGHNTVSWYQQALGQGPQFIFQYYREEENGRGNFPPRFSGLQFPNYSSELNVNALELDDSALYLCASSLSILAGGFNEQFFGPGTRLTVL.

The chain combines TRBV14 with TRBJ2-7, with TRBD1 identical over 11 bases. This CDR3 region has 14 residues. Germline-derived CDR1 and CDR2 are SGHDN and FVKESK. With 0 bases clipped from V and 5 bases from J, the junction kept 0 bases outside the gene matches. DNA for the CDR3: TGTGCCAGCAGCCAAGAGGGACAGGGGGACGAGCAGTACTTC. Translated: CASSQEGQGDEQYF.

This chain uses TRBV25-1 with TRBJ2-1; TRBD1 agrees at 8 bases. After removal of 8 bases from V and 8 bases from J, the junction contained 2 bases not matched to a gene. The CDR3 totals 11 residues. Germline V gives CDR1 MGHDK, CDR2 SYGVNS. Here the CDR3 DNA reads TGTGCCAGCGGACAGGGCTATGAGCAGTTCTTC. It is translated as CASGQGYEQFF.

The chain combines TRBV5-6 with TRBJ1-6, with TRBD1 matching over 9 bases. V trimming: 4 bases; J trimming: 7 bases; junction bases outside the gene matches: 3. The CDR3 length is 14 residues. Germline V gene data show CDR1 as SGHDT and CDR2 as YYEEEE. The chain's CDR3 is CASSAGQGNSPLHF. The DNA for the CDR3 is TGTGCCAGCAGCGCCGGACAGGGGAATTCACCCCTCCACTTT.

This chain connects TRBV9 to TRBJ1-2, with 7 bases fitting TRBD1. V gave up 1 base and J gave up 8 bases; unmatched junction bases: 5. The germline CDR1 and CDR2 sequences are SGDLS and YYNGEE. The CDR3 is 13 residues long. This chain's CDR3 is CASSVRGPGGYTF. CDR3 coding DNA: TGTGCCAGCAGCGTAAGGGGGCCGGGCGGCTACACCTTC.

The CDR3, as DNA: TGTGCCAGCAGTTTATCGGGAAGATCGAGACTCTATGGCTACACCTTC. Translation gives CASSLSGRSRLYGYTF. The rearrangement links TRBV27 to TRBJ1-2; D remains unclear. Germline loops: CDR1 MNHEY, CDR2 SMNVEV (reference sequence). With 0 bases removed from V and 4 bases from J, the gap between germline ends came to 15 bases. The CDR3 is 16 residues long.

J is TRBJ1-2 and V is TRBV5-4, with D possibly matching TRBD1 (5 bases). The CDR3 loop spans 12 amino acids. The germline CDR1 and CDR2 sequences are SGHNT and YYREEE (reference sequence). The V and J ends lost 2 bases and 10 bases respectively, with 12 bases between them. The CDR3, as DNA: TGTGCCAGCAGCTTTGGGACCTCCGACTACACCTTC. Translation: CASSFGTSDYTF.

The chain uses TRBV7-9 and TRBJ2-7, with TRBD1 matching 7 bases. CDR1 is SEHNR, CDR2 FQNEAQ, per germline (reference sequence). V shed 4 bases, J shed 3 bases, and the junction held 15 bases outside the gene matches. The CDR3 length is 17 residues. CDR3 residues: CASSSDRSPTTLYEQYF. The CDR3, as DNA: TGTGCCAGCAGCTCGGACAGGTCTCCAACCACCCTCTACGAGCAGTACTTC.

The rearrangement joins TRBV6-6 to TRBJ1-1, with TRBD1 as a possible D gene (5 bases). Germline assignment: CDR1 MNHNY and CDR2 SVGAGI (reference sequence). CDR3 length: 14 amino acids. Trimming cost V 5 bases and J 5 bases, with 15 bases left between them. The CDR3 sequence is CASSQDTMWTEAFF. As DNA, the CDR3 is TGTGCCAGCAGTCAGGACACGATGTGGACTGAAGCTTTCTTT.

Only a few counts were recorded for this clone. This sequence joins TRBV9 and TRBJ1-5; possibly TRBD1 for D (5 bases). Germline CDR1 and CDR2: SGDLS and YYNGEE. The CDR3 contains 15 residues. V was pared by 3 bases and J by 3 bases, with 13 bases between. In DNA form, the CDR3 reads TGTGCCAGCAGCGAGTCCGGGGGACCCAATCAGCCCCAGCATTTT. It yields the protein CASSESGGPNQPQHF.

In its sample, this clone was seen once. J is TRBJ1-2 and V is TRBV5-6; TRBD1 matches 9 bases. The trim removed 3 bases at V and 3 bases at J, leaving 6 bases unmatched. Germline CDR1 and CDR2: SGHDT and YYEEEE. The CDR3 length is 15 residues. The DNA for the CDR3 is TGTGCCAGCAGCTCGAAAGGACAGGGGTACTATGGCTACACCTTC. It specifies CASSSKGQGYYGYTF.

The gene calls are TRBV6-5 and TRBJ2-5; 8 nucleotides match TRBD1. The V gene end was trimmed by 6 bases and the J gene end by 4 bases; junction bases not matched to a gene: 4. Germline V gene lookup returns CDR1 MNHEY and CDR2 SVGAGI. The CDR3 covers 13 residues. CDR3 in amino acids: CASRSGGGETQYF. The CDR3 DNA reads TGTGCCAGCAGGTCAGGGGGCGGAGAGACCCAGTACTTC.

This sequence joins TRBV27 and TRBJ2-5, with D possibly being TRBD1 (7 bases). The CDR3 runs 14 residues. V was shortened by 5 bases and J by 2 bases, with 12 bases between the two germline ends. Per the germline V gene, CDR1 is MNHEY and CDR2 is SMNVEV (reference sequence). The CDR3 sequence: CASSQGGSQETQYF. CDR3 coding DNA: TGTGCCAGCAGTCAGGGGGGATCGCAAGAGACCCAGTACTTC.

In its sample, this clone was seen a few times. The V and J genes are TRBV7-3 and TRBJ2-1; perhaps D is TRBD1 or TRBD2 (5 bases each). This CDR3 contains 17 residues. The V end was cut by 2 bases, the J end by 8 bases, with 22 bases between. Germline V lookup: CDR1 SGHTA, CDR2 FQGTGA. This CDR3 is CASSLGDPPRRSDEQFF. The CDR3 nucleotides read TGTGCCAGCAGCTTAGGGGACCCGCCCCGGCGGTCGGATGAGCAGTTCTTC.

The chain links TRBV2 to TRBJ2-5, with unresolved D. The J call may be mistaken, given a closer DNA end match to TRBJ2-7. Per germline, CDR1 SNHLY and CDR2 FYNNEI. The CDR3 is 15 amino acids. The DNA for the CDR3 is TGTGCCACCTCACCGGGTTTTTCGCGTCACTACGAGCAGTACTTC. Translation gives CATSPGFSRHYEQYF.

To note about this clone: An end of the junction differs from the germline gene, which may be a read error. The rearrangement links TRBV6-1 to TRBJ1-6; 10 nucleotides agree with TRBD1. The CDR3 runs 10 residues. Germline V gene lookup returns CDR1 MNHNS and CDR2 SASEGT. The CDR3: CGTGESPLHF. The DNA of the CDR3 is TGCGGGACAGGGGAATCACCCCTCCACTTT.

This chain connects TRBV11-2 to TRBJ2-3, with D possibly TRBD1 on 7 matching bases. This CDR3 has 12 amino acids. Germline V gene lookup returns CDR1 SGHAT and CDR2 FQNNGV. V shed 4 bases and J shed 9 bases, with 11 bases lying between them. CDR3 DNA: TGTGCCAGCAGCTCTCAGGGGGGCACGCAGTATTTT. Its protein product is CASSSQGGTQYF.

The chain recombines TRBV20-1 with TRBJ2-7; D is perhaps TRBD2 (6 bases). From germline, CDR1 is DFQATT and CDR2 SNEGSKA (reference sequence). Trimming removed 6 bases from V and 7 bases from J, with 13 bases in between. The CDR3 is 11 amino acids. CDR3 protein: CSAPDYGEQYF. In DNA, the CDR3 is TGCAGTGCCCCGGACTACGGGGAGCAGTACTTC.

The chain employs TRBV9 and TRBJ2-7, with 9 bases identical to TRBD1. V was clipped by 3 bases and J by 4 bases; unmatched bases: 14. Germline V gives CDR1 SGDLS, CDR2 YYNGEE. The CDR3 contains 17 residues. CDR3 residues: CASSARKRWDRVYEQYF. CDR3 sequence (DNA): TGTGCCAGCAGCGCCAGGAAACGTTGGGACAGGGTATACGAGCAGTACTTC.

The chain has TRBV4-1 and TRBJ1-2; D perhaps matches TRBD1 (6 bases). The V end was cut by 0 bases, the J end by 7 bases, with 15 bases between. Germline CDR1 and CDR2: MGHRA and YSYEKL. There are 15 residues in the CDR3. CDR3 sequence reads: CASSQEPVRGGGYTF. The DNA for the CDR3 is TGCGCCAGCAGCCAAGAACCTGTCAGGGGCGGTGGCTACACCTTC.

The rearrangement joins TRBV5-6 to TRBJ2-7; TRBD1 agrees at 7 bases. J lost 4 bases, V lost 4 bases, and 5 bases had no gene match. The CDR3 totals 13 residues. Germline V gene data show CDR1 as SGHDT and CDR2 as YYEEEE. The CDR3, as DNA: TGTGCCAGCAGCATAGGACAGGTGTACGAGCAGTACTTC. Its protein product is CASSIGQVYEQYF.

The J gene is TRBJ2-7, the V gene TRBV27; 9 nucleotides line up with TRBD1. V was clipped by 7 bases and J by 2 bases; unmatched bases: 9. The germline gives CDR1 MNHEY, CDR2 SMNVEV (reference sequence). CDR3 size: 15 residues. CDR3 nucleotide sequence: TGTGCCAGCACTCCCGGGACAGGGTTTGCCTACGAGCAGTACTTC. Encoded protein: CASTPGTGFAYEQYF.

By sample fraction, this clone is large. CDR3 nucleotides: TGTGCCAGCAGTTTATCCCAGCGGGGCTACAATGAGCAGTTCTTC. Amino acids: CASSLSQRGYNEQFF. The rearrangement joins TRBV27 to TRBJ2-1; 7 positions agree with TRBD2. The CDR3 length is 15 residues. V lost 0 bases to trimming and J lost 3 bases; unmatched junction nucleotides: 2. Germline CDR1 MNHEY, CDR2 SMNVEV (reference sequence).

The chain uses TRBV9 and TRBJ1-2, with D unresolved. The CDR3 totals 11 residues. CDR1 is SGDLS, CDR2 YYNGEE, per germline. V was clipped by 7 bases and J by 7 bases, with 11 bases between them. CDR3 DNA sequence: TGTGCCAGCGGGCCTAAGTCTGGCTACACCTTC. Translated: CASGPKSGYTF.

V and J are TRBV9 and TRBJ1-5; 9 bases are a match to TRBD1. Trimming removed 3 bases from V and 3 bases from J; junction bases left unmatched: 7. The CDR3 is 16 residues long. CDR1 is SGDLS and CDR2 is YYNGEE in the germline V gene. The DNA of the CDR3 is TGTGCCAGCAGCGAACGGGACAGGGTACACAATCAGCCCCAGCATTTT. Translation: CASSERDRVHNQPQHF.